Below, one T cell receptor (beta chain) is given with its context. Its antigen is unidentified. These data come from a study of T cell responses to AZD1222 COVID-19 vaccine. The overall study: Timing groups of about 4 and about 12 weeks for second doses were pooled. Study results and caveats: Unmutated variant regions are reportedly the target of nearly half of TCRs that are spike-specific. Spike-specific TCR repertoires showed rising breadth and depth after two AZD1222 doses. With dominance at 160-218 and 743-854, vaccine-associated CD4 TCRs spanned spike.

Using immunoSEQ multiplex PCR, the repertoire was profiled, and TCRdb retains in-frame clones only, with some absent. The table includes over 25,000 clones, 78% detected once. The V gene end was trimmed by 4 bases and the J gene end by 5 bases; junction bases not matched to a gene: 13. Looked up from germline, CDR1 is SGHRS and CDR2 is YFSETQ. The CDR3 contains 17 residues. The genes are TRBV5-1 and TRBJ1-5; 9 positions agree with TRBD1. The sample consisted of peripheral blood, taken on day 0 of AZD1222 vaccination. The origin of this receptor is an adult in good health. The chain's CDR3 is CASSVGTGTGPDQPQHF. The CDR3, as DNA: TGCGCCAGCAGCGTAGGTACCGGGACAGGGCCCGATCAGCCCCAGCATTTT.